These 30 T cell receptor beta chains originate from one sample sequenced in a study of blood T cell repertoires in COVID-19. The data were produced by immunoSEQ multiplex PCR, yet TCRdb's version contains in-frame clones alone and is incomplete. This sample has 350,000 to 450,000 clones; around 87% occur once, and the top ten carry about 2.1%. The sequenced sample consisted of PBMCs or T cells enriched from blood (not recorded which). All receptors come from a man in his forties in a cohort exposed to, infected with or recovered from COVID-19 (not recorded which).

The chain recombines TRBV7-2 with TRBJ2-2; D remains unclear. Trimming pared 3 bases from V and 0 bases from J, leaving 2 bases between. There are 13 residues in the CDR3. Per germline, CDR1 SGHTA and CDR2 FQGNSA. CDR3 bases: TGTGCCAGCAGCTTCTCGAACACCGGGGAGCTGTTTTTT. As protein: CASSFSNTGELFF.

The CDR3 spells CASSESKAGPTDTQYF. The DNA of the CDR3 is TGCGCCAGCAGTGAGTCGAAAGCGGGGCCAACAGATACGCAGTATTTT. The gene calls are TRBV10-1 and TRBJ2-3; 7 positions agree with TRBD2. V shed 0 bases and J 3 bases; nucleotides not matched to a gene: 6. CDR1 and CDR2 from the germline V gene are WNHNN and SYGVQD (reference sequence). The CDR3 is 16 amino acids.

The chain links TRBV28 to TRBJ1-1; D unclear. CDR3 length: 15 residues. In germline, CDR1 is MDHEN, CDR2 SYDVKM. The V gene lost 2 bases and the J gene lost 0 bases, with 10 bases spanning the gap. The CDR3, as DNA: TGTGCCAGCAGTTTACGGGGATGGATGAACACTGAAGCTTTCTTT. Protein product: CASSLRGWMNTEAFF.

The CDR3, as DNA: TGTGCCAGTAGTATAGTAACCGGGAGGGCCGCCTACGAGCAGTACTTC. Translating it yields CASSIVTGRAAYEQYF. J is TRBJ2-7 and V is TRBV19; 8 positions agree with TRBD2. The CDR3 sequence is 16 residues long. The J segment lost 2 bases and the V segment lost 1 base, leaving 7 bases of the junction unmatched. Germline lookup yields CDR1 LNHDA and CDR2 SQIVND (reference sequence).

V is TRBV5-4 and J is TRBJ2-1, with 11 bases fitting TRBD2. Trimming cost V 4 bases and J 5 bases; bases outside gene matches: 14. Looked up from germline, CDR1 is SGHNT and CDR2 is YYREEE (reference sequence). The CDR3 runs to 18 residues. The CDR3 region has the DNA TGTGCCAGCAGCCCGGCGGTAGCGGGAGGGCCGAGGGACAATGAGCAGTTCTTC. This encodes CASSPAVAGGPRDNEQFF.

V usage is TRBV27 and J usage is TRBJ2-3; 9 nucleotides agree with TRBD2. Germline CDR1 and CDR2: MNHEY and SMNVEV (reference sequence). V lost 10 bases, J lost 1 base, and 3 bases stayed unmatched. The CDR3 length is 13 residues. CDR3 DNA: TGTGCCACCCGGACTAGCGGCACAGATACGCAGTATTTT. Translated, it gives CATRTSGTDTQYF.

This clone showed up just a few times. The gene calls are TRBV9 and TRBJ1-1; TRBD1 matches 8 bases. The ends lost 3 bases at V and 3 bases at J; junction bases unmatched: 7. This CDR3 spans 15 amino acids. Germline assignment: CDR1 SGDLS and CDR2 YYNGEE. CDR3 bases: TGTGCCAGCAGCGCCCTGGGACAGGTGGACACTGAAGCTTTCTTT. This sequence encodes CASSALGQVDTEAFF.

With respect to this clone: This sample includes further DNA sequences coding for the same CDR3. The V call is TRBV5-1, the J call TRBJ2-1, with 8 bases identical to TRBD2. Germline values: CDR1 SGHRS, CDR2 YFSETQ. V lost 0 bases and J lost 0; bases outside the gene matches: 2. This CDR3 comprises 16 residues. CDR3 amino acids: CASSLAGGSSYNEQFF. The CDR3, as DNA: TGCGCCAGCAGCTTGGCGGGAGGGAGCTCCTACAATGAGCAGTTCTTC.

The V gene is TRBV6-5, the J gene TRBJ1-2; TRBD1 aligns across 7 bases. The CDR3 is 13 amino acids. With V trimmed by 6 bases and J by 8 bases, 9 bases remained unmatched. CDR1 is MNHEY and CDR2 is SVGAGI in the germline V gene. The CDR3 nucleotides are TGTGCCAGCAGCCCGACAGGGAACAGGGGCTACACCTTC. This codes for CASSPTGNRGYTF.

The gene calls are TRBV7-9 and TRBJ1-5, with 8 nucleotides matching TRBD1. There are 15 residues in the CDR3. Germline lookup yields CDR1 SEHNR and CDR2 FQNEAQ (reference sequence). V shed 2 bases and J 4 bases; nucleotides not matched to a gene: 4. CDR3 DNA sequence: TGTGCCAGCAGCTTATGGGGACAGGTGAATCAGCCCCAGCATTTT. Its translation is CASSLWGQVNQPQHF.

The chain carries TRBV28 and TRBJ2-3; 8 bases fit TRBD2. This CDR3 contains 13 residues. J lost 6 bases, V lost 7 bases, and 6 bases had no gene match. Germline V gene sequence: CDR1 MDHEN, CDR2 SYDVKM. As DNA, the CDR3 is TGTGCCAGCACAACCGGGACTAGGGATACGCAGTATTTT. It encodes CASTTGTRDTQYF.

The J gene is TRBJ1-5, the V gene TRBV7-9, with a weak D call TRBD1 (6 bases). Germline assignment: CDR1 SEHNR and CDR2 FQNEAQ (reference sequence). Trimming cost V 5 bases and J 7 bases, with 15 bases left between them. There are 14 residues in the CDR3. CDR3 bases: TGTGCCAGCAGCCCCTTACAGGGTAAGCAGCCCCAGCATTTT. This gives the protein CASSPLQGKQPQHF.

This clone was recorded a few times. The chain uses TRBV14 and TRBJ2-1, with TRBD2 identical over 9 bases. Germline V gene data show CDR1 as SGHDN and CDR2 as FVKESK. The CDR3 consists of 16 residues. V lost 4 bases to trimming and J lost 2 bases; unmatched junction nucleotides: 6. DNA for the CDR3: TGTGCCAGCAGCCTGTGGGGACTAGCAACCTACAATGAGCAGTTCTTC. This gives the protein CASSLWGLATYNEQFF.

CDR3 amino acids: CASSIRTSGSYEQYF. The CDR3 DNA reads as TGTGCCAGCAGCATCCGGACTAGCGGATCCTACGAGCAGTACTTC. The rearrangement uses TRBV2 and TRBJ2-7; 10 nucleotides match TRBD2. In germline, CDR1 is SNHLY, CDR2 FYNNEI. The CDR3 contains 15 residues. V lost 6 bases to trimming and J lost 1 base; unmatched junction nucleotides: 6.

The chain carries TRBV28 and TRBJ1-5; TRBD1 aligns across 7 bases. Germline CDR1 MDHEN, CDR2 SYDVKM. The CDR3 contains 14 residues. The ends lost 4 bases at V and 6 bases at J; junction bases unmatched: 6. CDR3 in amino acids: CASSSDRAFQPQHF. The CDR3 DNA follows: TGTGCCAGCAGTTCCGACAGGGCGTTTCAGCCCCAGCATTTT.

This rearrangement joins TRBV19 to TRBJ2-7, with TRBD1 identical over 7 bases. Unmatched junction bases numbered 10, after V lost 4 bases and J lost 4 bases. The germline V gene has CDR1 LNHDA and CDR2 SQIVND (reference sequence). This CDR3 is 15 amino acids long. In DNA form, the CDR3 reads TGTGCCAGTAGTAAGGGACAGTCTGCAGGGTACGAGCAGTACTTC. This codes for CASSKGQSAGYEQYF. The whole variable domain, remainder taken from reference TRBV19 and TRBJ2-7, is DGGITQSPKYLFRKEGQNVTLSCEQNLNHDAMYWYRQDPGQGLRLIYYSQIVNDFQKGDIAEGYSVSREKKESFPLTVTSAQKNPTAFYLCASSKGQSAGYEQYFGPGTRLTVT.

In the case of this clone: The same CDR3 also results from other DNA sequences found in this sample. J is TRBJ2-6 and V is TRBV28; D gene ambiguous. Germline loops: CDR1 MDHEN, CDR2 SYDVKM. V was shortened by 2 bases and J by 0 bases, with 5 bases between the two germline ends. CDR3 length: 15 amino acids. CDR3: CASSLGSSGANVLTF. CDR3 nucleotide sequence: TGTGCCAGCAGTTTAGGTAGCTCTGGGGCCAACGTCCTGACTTTC.

This clone was detected a few times. This specimen includes other DNA sequences encoding the same CDR3. V is TRBV2 and J is TRBJ1-1; D uncertain. There are 13 residues in the CDR3. V shed 4 bases and J shed 0 bases, with 6 bases lying between them. CDR1 is SNHLY and CDR2 is FYNNEI in the germline V gene. CDR3 DNA: TGTGCCAGCAGTGGCCAGATGAACACTGAAGCTTTCTTT. It codes for CASSGQMNTEAFF.

V gene TRBV27 combines with J gene TRBJ1-4; D gene uncertain. The V end was cut by 6 bases, the J end by 0 bases, with 11 bases between. This CDR3 region has 15 residues. Germline assignment: CDR1 MNHEY and CDR2 SMNVEV (reference sequence). DNA of the CDR3: TGTGCCAGCAGCCAAACAGCTGCAACTAATGAAAAACTGTTTTTT. Translated: CASSQTAATNEKLFF. Full variable domain (missing parts from reference TRBV27 and TRBJ1-4): EAQVTQNPRYLITVTGKKLTVTCSQNMNHEYMSWYRQDPGLGLRQIYYSMNVEVTDKGDVPEGYKVSRKEKRNFPLILESPSPNQTSLYFCASSQTAATNEKLFFGSGTQLSVL.

The chain has TRBV28 and TRBJ1-5; D is uncertain. The CDR3 totals 15 residues. The ends were cut back, 6 bases at V and 1 base at J, with 13 bases in the middle. Germline loops: CDR1 MDHEN, CDR2 SYDVKM. CDR3 DNA: TGTGCCAGCAGAGGTGGAGGGTCAAGCAATCAGCCCCAGCATTTT. Residues: CASRGGGSSNQPQHF.

The gene calls are TRBV4-1 and TRBJ2-5; D possibly corresponds to TRBD1 (5 bases). The germline CDR1 and CDR2 sequences are MGHRA and YSYEKL. The length of the CDR3 is 15 residues. V gave up 0 bases and J gave up 5 bases, with 13 bases separating them. The CDR3 DNA follows: TGCGCCAGCAGCCAAGACCCAGGGCTTGGCGAGACCCAGTACTTC. It is translated as CASSQDPGLGETQYF.

Ten or more counts support this clone. This chain's CDR3 is CASSPSSGRRGSAQYF. CDR3 coding DNA: TGTGCCAGCAGCCCTTCTAGCGGGAGAAGGGGATCAGCGCAGTATTTT. The rearrangement joins TRBV7-2 to TRBJ2-3; 10 bases agree with TRBD2. Trimming took 5 bases from V and 10 from J; bases not matched to a gene: 15. CDR1 and CDR2 (germline): SGHTA, FQGNSA. The CDR3 length is 16 residues.

The chain recombines TRBV19 with TRBJ1-1, with 7 bases fitting TRBD1. This CDR3 is 15 amino acids long. Losses at the gene ends were 3 bases for V and 1 base for J; bases not matched to a gene: 5. Germline CDR1 reads LNHDA; CDR2 reads SQIVND (reference sequence). Here the CDR3 reads CASSIKGQPNTEAFF. The CDR3 DNA reads as TGTGCCAGTAGTATTAAGGGACAGCCGAACACTGAAGCTTTCTTT.

The chain has TRBV9 and TRBJ2-1; 10 bases line up with TRBD2. V shed 3 bases, J shed 7 bases, and the junction held 13 bases outside the gene matches. The CDR3 runs to 17 residues. CDR1 is SGDLS, CDR2 YYNGEE, per germline. The CDR3 nucleotides read TGTGCCAGCAGCGCCGCTTCTAGCGGGGGCTTCGCGAATGAGCAGTTCTTC. Protein product: CASSAASSGGFANEQFF.

The V gene is TRBV19, the J gene TRBJ1-6, with no clear D. Germline-derived CDR1 and CDR2 are LNHDA and SQIVND (reference sequence). This CDR3 region has 16 residues. V shed 3 bases and J shed 0 bases, with 9 bases lying between them. CDR3 DNA: TGTGCCAGTAGTATGTGGTCGAGCTCCTATAATTCACCCCTCCACTTT. Translating it yields CASSMWSSSYNSPLHF.

This chain connects TRBV6-1 to TRBJ2-2; possible D gene TRBD1, 6 bases. This CDR3 is 15 amino acids long. V was clipped by 4 bases and J by 7 bases, with 16 bases between them. CDR1 is MNHNS and CDR2 is SASEGT in the germline V gene. The DNA for the CDR3 is TGTGCCAGCAGTGTAGCCGGGACAATCAACGGGGAGCTGTTTTTT. It codes for CASSVAGTINGELFF.

This clone was recorded only once. The chain is built from TRBV29-1 and TRBJ2-2; 7 bases agree with TRBD1. This CDR3 region has 13 residues. The V gene's germline CDR1 is SQVTM and CDR2 ANQGSEA. Losses at the gene ends were 2 bases for V and 6 bases for J; bases not matched to a gene: 3. In nucleotides, the CDR3 is TGCAGCGTTGAAAGACAGGGTTCCGGGGAGCTGTTTTTT. Translating gives CSVERQGSGELFF.

This clone has just one count. The chain couples TRBV19 to TRBJ2-3; D ambiguous. The germline V gene has CDR1 LNHDA and CDR2 SQIVND (reference sequence). Between the trimmed V and J ends, which lost 3 bases and 4 bases, there was a span of 8 bases. This CDR3 comprises 13 residues. CDR3 DNA sequence: TGTGCCAGTAGTATCGCGAACCCAGATACGCAGTATTTT. Protein: CASSIANPDTQYF.

This clone was seen a single time. The CDR3 loop reads CASSPPGVGEKLFF. The CDR3 bases are TGTGCCAGCAGCCCTCCAGGGGTAGGAGAAAAACTGTTTTTT. J is TRBJ1-4 and V is TRBV7-9; D possibly corresponds to TRBD1 (6 bases). This CDR3 has 14 residues. Trimming removed 5 bases at V and 8 bases at J, with 15 bases between. The germline V gene encodes CDR1 SEHNR and CDR2 FQNEAQ (reference sequence).

The V gene is TRBV7-2, the J gene TRBJ1-1, with 8 nucleotides matching TRBD1. V trimming: 7 bases; J trimming: 0 bases; junction bases outside the gene matches: 4. From germline, CDR1 is SGHTA and CDR2 FQGNSA. The CDR3 is 14 amino acids. The CDR3 nucleotides are TGTGCCAGCACCCGACAGGGGATGAACACTGAAGCTTTCTTT. Its translation is CASTRQGMNTEAFF. The full variable domain, rest sourced from reference TRBV7-2 and TRBJ1-1, is GAGVSQSPSNKVTEKGKDVELRCDPISGHTALYWYRQSLGQGLEFLIYFQGNSAPDKSGLPSDRFSAERTGGSVSTLTIQRTQQEDSAVYLCASTRQGMNTEAFFGQGTRLTVV.